Listed here are 2 T cell receptor beta chains from one sample, sequenced in a study of T cells expressing NK-cell markers. TCRdb re-called the 5' RACE reads and gives one entry per CDR3 protein, without DNA. This table holds a few hundred thousand distinct CDR3 sequences. Source material: blood T cells: a sorted CD56 or NKG2C T cell subset, CD4+ or CD8+ T cells, or bulk PBMC T cells (not recorded which). Receptors originate from a man aged 18 to 69 in good health.

This chain joins TRBV7-6 and TRBJ2-1; TCRdb gives TRBD2 as the D gene, but with no DNA this cannot be confirmed. Germline V CDR1 and CDR2: SGHVS, FNYEAQ. This CDR3 has 15 residues. The chain's CDR3 is CASSSELAGGNEQFF.

This chain joins TRBV12-3 or TRBV12-4 and TRBJ1-1; absent DNA, TCRdb's TRBD1 call cannot be checked. This CDR3 has 15 residues. CDR3 sequence: CASSISGGKRTEAFF.